One sample yielded the 9 T cell receptor beta chains listed below, sequenced in a study of CD8+ T cells in alopecia areata. Following RNA extraction, reverse transcription yielded cDNA that acted as the sequencing template. TCRdb's table, derived via immunoSEQ multiplex PCR, lists solely in-frame clones and lacks some. The table lists a few hundred thousand clones, around three fifths of them singletons, with around 1.6% in the top ten. Regarding treatment: oral pan-JAK inhibitor, 5-10 mg twice daily. Sequenced material: CD4+ T cells sorted from blood, taken at week 4, from a patient treated with tofacitinib. Receptor source: a human donor with alopecia areata.

This clone was seen only once. The chain employs TRBV7-2 and TRBJ1-5; TRBD1 might be the D (5 bases). Trimming took off 6 bases at V and 4 bases at J, with 10 bases between the two ends. Per the germline V gene, CDR1 is SGHTA and CDR2 is FQGNSA. The CDR3 sequence is 13 residues long. CDR3 protein: CASSSDTNQPQHF. The DNA of the CDR3 is TGTGCCAGCAGTTCGGACACGAATCAGCCCCAGCATTTT. Drawing the rest from reference TRBV7-2 and TRBJ1-5, the complete variable domain is GAGVSQSPSNKVTEKGKDVELRCDPISGHTALYWYRQSLGQGLEFLIYFQGNSAPDKSGLPSDRFSAERTGGSVSTLTIQRTQQEDSAVYLCASSSDTNQPQHFGDGTRLSIL.

To note about this clone: The identical CDR3 is also encoded by other nucleotide sequences in the sample. The chain couples TRBV5-1 to TRBJ1-1; no clear D. The germline V gene has CDR1 SGHRS and CDR2 YFSETQ. V lost 3 bases and J 1 base, leaving 7 bases between the germline ends. The CDR3 consists of 13 residues. In nucleotides, the CDR3 is TGCGCCAGCAGCTCGGGCCCGAACACTGAAGCTTTCTTT. Translating it yields CASSSGPNTEAFF.

V gene TRBV14 combines with J gene TRBJ2-3, with 9 bases that match TRBD2. The CDR3 covers 15 residues. The V gene's germline CDR1 is SGHDN and CDR2 FVKESK. V was clipped by 4 bases and J by 6 bases; unmatched bases: 8. DNA for the CDR3: TGTGCCAGCAGCCCTCAGGGGACTAGCTTTGATACGCAGTATTTT. Translated, it gives CASSPQGTSFDTQYF.

This clone was found many times. V is TRBV7-2 and J is TRBJ2-4; D ambiguous. This CDR3 contains 13 residues. The ends were cut back, 8 bases at V and 8 bases at J, with 16 bases in the middle. Germline V lookup: CDR1 SGHTA, CDR2 FQGNSA. CDR3 DNA: TGTGCCAGCTCAGCTTTCCCCTCGGACATTCAGTACTTC. The encoded protein is CASSAFPSDIQYF.

This clone occurred once. The V call is TRBV5-1, the J call TRBJ2-4; a possible D gene is TRBD1 (6 bases). With 4 bases removed from V and 7 bases from J, the gap between germline ends came to 12 bases. The CDR3 loop spans 13 amino acids. The V gene's germline CDR1 is SGHRS and CDR2 YFSETQ. CDR3 residues: CASSIGQNNIQYF. CDR3 nucleotides: TGCGCCAGCAGCATCGGACAGAATAACATTCAGTACTTC.

The rearrangement joins TRBV30 to TRBJ1-4, with TRBD1 as a possible D gene (5 bases). CDR1 and CDR2 (germline): GTSNPN, SVGIG (reference sequence). V shed 8 bases and J shed 8 bases, with 12 bases lying between them. There are 11 residues in the CDR3. The CDR3 sequence is CAGQGDEKLFF. Written as DNA, the CDR3 is TGTGCCGGGCAGGGTGACGAAAAACTGTTTTTT.

On this clone: At one of its ends the junction is not consistent with the germline gene, which may arise from a read error. The chain joins TRBV23-1 to TRBJ2-7, with 10 bases aligning to TRBD2. TRBV23-1 is recorded as an ORF, its role being uncertain. The CDR3 length is 17 residues. Here the CDR3 DNA reads TGCGCCAGCAGTCAATCTCGGCTAGCGGGGGAGTGGTACGACCAGTACTTC. This gives the protein CASSQSRLAGEWYDQYF.

This clone occurred a few times. The gene calls are TRBV2 and TRBJ2-6; perhaps D is TRBD1 or TRBD2 (5 bases each). V lost 6 bases and J 2 bases, leaving 8 bases between the germline ends. The CDR3 sequence is 14 residues long. Germline lookup yields CDR1 SNHLY and CDR2 FYNNEI. The CDR3 nucleotides read TGTGCCAGCAGACCGGGGCCTGGGGCCAACGTCCTGACTTTC. It is translated as CASRPGPGANVLTF.

The CDR3 sequence is CASSRTQGAGQPQHF. The CDR3 DNA follows: TGCGCCAGCAGCCGGACACAGGGGGCGGGACAGCCCCAGCATTTT. The chain is built from TRBV4-3 and TRBJ1-5, with 9 bases matching TRBD1. CDR3 length: 15 amino acids. J gave up 7 bases and V 4 bases, and 8 bases lay outside the gene matches. The V gene's germline CDR1 is LGHNA and CDR2 YSLEER.